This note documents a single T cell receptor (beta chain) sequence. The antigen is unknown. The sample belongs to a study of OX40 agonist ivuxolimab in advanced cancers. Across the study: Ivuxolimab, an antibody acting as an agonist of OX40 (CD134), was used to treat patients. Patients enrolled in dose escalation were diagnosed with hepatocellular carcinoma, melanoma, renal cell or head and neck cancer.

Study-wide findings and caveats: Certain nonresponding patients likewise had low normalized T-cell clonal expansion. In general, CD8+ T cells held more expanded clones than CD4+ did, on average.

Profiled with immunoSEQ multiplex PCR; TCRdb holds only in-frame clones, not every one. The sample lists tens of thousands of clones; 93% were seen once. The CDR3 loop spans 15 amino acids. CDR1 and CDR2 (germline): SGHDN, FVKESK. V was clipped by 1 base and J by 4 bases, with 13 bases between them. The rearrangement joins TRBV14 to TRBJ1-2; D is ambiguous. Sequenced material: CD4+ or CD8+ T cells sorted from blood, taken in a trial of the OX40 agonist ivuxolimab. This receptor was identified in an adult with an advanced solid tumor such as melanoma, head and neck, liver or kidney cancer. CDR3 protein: CASSQGAAITYGYTF. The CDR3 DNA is TGTGCCAGCAGCCAAGGGGCAGCCATAACCTATGGCTACACCTTC.